The 24 T cell receptor beta chains reported below all come from one sample, sequenced in a study of blood T cells in healthy people across ages. Next came a second PCR, run for roughly 6 to 11 cycles, which used a sample-barcoded 5' primer along with a J-beta primer mix. Via MiXCR, TCRdb re-called the 5' RACE reads, giving one row per CDR3 protein. Of 2 million or so distinct CDR3 sequences in the sample, about 49% were seen once. The material sequenced was blood. The receptor set was obtained from a woman in her 40s in good health.

The rearrangement joins TRBV6-6 to TRBJ2-7; D is possibly TRBD2 (6 bases). The CDR3 extends over 15 amino acids. Germline CDR1 reads MNHNY; CDR2 reads SVGAGI (reference sequence). The ends were cut back, 7 bases at V and 3 bases at J, with 19 bases in the middle. The CDR3: CASTDPGVPYYEQYF. DNA for the CDR3: TGTGCCAGCACCGACCCGGGGGTCCCCTACTACGAGCAGTACTTC.

The chain joins TRBV4-1 to TRBJ1-1; 11 nucleotides match TRBD1. CDR1 is MGHRA, CDR2 YSYEKL, per germline. V lost 1 base and J lost 8; bases outside the gene matches: 6. This CDR3 is built from 15 residues. The DNA of the CDR3 is TGCGCCAGCAGCCAAGCGGGACAGGGGGGTCCAGAAGCTTTCTTT. This sequence encodes CASSQAGQGGPEAFF.

This chain links TRBV15 with TRBJ2-5; D is perhaps TRBD2 (5 bases). Between the trimmed V and J ends, which lost 3 bases and 2 bases, there was a span of 10 bases. Germline V gene data show CDR1 as LNHNV and CDR2 as YYDKDF (reference sequence). CDR3 length equals 14 residues. CDR3 in amino acids: CATSRDSTQETQYF. The CDR3 DNA reads as TGTGCCACCAGCAGGGACTCAACACAAGAGACCCAGTACTTC.

The chain has TRBV4-3 and TRBJ2-1; possibly TRBD2 for D (5 bases). The CDR3 loop spans 14 amino acids. Germline loops: CDR1 LGHNA, CDR2 YSLEER. Deletions cut 1 base from V and 9 bases from J, with 13 bases between. CDR3 in amino acids: CASSQGLASGEQFF. The DNA for the CDR3 is TGCGCCAGCAGCCAAGGTCTAGCCAGCGGTGAGCAGTTCTTC.

The CDR3 is CASCPLDGYQETQYF. CDR3 DNA: TGTGCCAGCTGTCCCCTCGACGGGTACCAAGAGACCCAGTACTTC. The chain employs TRBV6-2 or TRBV6-3 and TRBJ2-5; D remains ambiguous. CDR3 length equals 15 residues. Germline V gene sequence: CDR1 MNHEY, CDR2 SVGEGT. Trimming removed 8 bases from V and 0 bases from J, with 16 bases in between.

The V gene is TRBV6-2 or TRBV6-3, the J gene TRBJ2-5; a possible D gene is TRBD1 (5 bases). Trimming took 7 bases from V and 11 from J, leaving 26 bases between them. Germline V CDR1 and CDR2: MNHEY, SVGEGT. The CDR3 has 15 residues. CDR3 in amino acids: CASKPDTPAVNEQYF. As DNA, the CDR3 is TGTGCCAGCAAGCCGGACACTCCTGCGGTCAATGAGCAGTACTTC.

With respect to this clonotype: An end of the junction does not agree with germline; a read error may underlie this. The chain carries TRBV7-2 and TRBJ2-3, with D possibly matching TRBD1 (5 bases). CDR3 length: 15 amino acids. CDR1 is SGHTA and CDR2 is FQGNSA in the germline V gene. The CDR3 region is CVSSPNDRNTDTQYF. CDR3 DNA: TGTGTCAGCAGCCCAAATGACAGAAACACAGATACGCAGTATTTT.

This clonotype has just one count. V gene TRBV6-2 or TRBV6-3 combines with J gene TRBJ2-7; 8 bases are shared with TRBD2. Unmatched junction bases numbered 7, after V lost 6 bases and J lost 0 bases. Germline V lookup: CDR1 MNHEY, CDR2 SVGEGT. The CDR3 covers 15 residues. CDR3 bases: TGTGCCAGCAGAGACAGCGGGGGAGGCTCCTACGAGCAGTACTTC. Its translation: CASRDSGGGSYEQYF.

V is TRBV13 and J is TRBJ2-3; no definite D call. The germline V gene has CDR1 PRHDT and CDR2 FYEKMQ (reference sequence). With 2 bases removed from V and 0 bases from J, the gap between germline ends came to 9 bases. The CDR3 is made up of 15 amino acids. The CDR3 loop is CASSLFGSSTDTQYF. CDR3 in DNA: TGTGCCAGCAGCTTATTCGGGTCTAGCACAGATACGCAGTATTTT.

The chain recombines TRBV6-6 with TRBJ2-7; D possibly corresponds to TRBD1 (5 bases). Germline V gene sequence: CDR1 MNHNY, CDR2 SVGAGI (reference sequence). The CDR3 covers 16 residues. The germline V and J ends were trimmed by 0 bases and 4 bases, with 16 bases remaining between them. In nucleotides, the CDR3 is TGTGCCAGCAGTTACTCGTCAGGGATGGCAACGTACGAGCAGTACTTC. Its translation: CASSYSSGMATYEQYF.

A note on this clonotype: Germline is not matched at one junction end, which may reflect a read error. The chain combines TRBV28 with TRBJ1-1; D not resolved. Germline CDR1 is MDHEN and CDR2 is SYDVKM. The CDR3 loop spans 11 amino acids. The CDR3 here is CASITLTAAFF. CDR3 coding DNA: TGTGCCAGCATTACCTTGACTGCAGCTTTCTTT.

The rearrangement links TRBV28 to TRBJ2-7, with TRBD1 matching 12 bases. CDR3 length equals 18 residues. Germline lookup yields CDR1 MDHEN and CDR2 SYDVKM. Trimming removed 3 bases from V and 3 bases from J; junction bases left unmatched: 12. CDR3 sequence: CASSLLFLRDRGHYEQYF. The CDR3 nucleotides are TGTGCCAGCAGTTTGCTCTTTCTCCGGGACAGGGGGCACTACGAGCAGTACTTC. Full variable domain (missing parts from reference TRBV28 and TRBJ2-7): DVKVTQSSRYLVKRTGEKVFLECVQDMDHENMFWYRQDPGLGLRLIYFSYDVKMKEKGDIPEGYSVSREKKERFSLILESASTNQTSMYLCASSLLFLRDRGHYEQYFGPGTRLTVT.

The gene calls are TRBV10-3 and TRBJ1-5; D perhaps matches TRBD1 (5 bases). CDR1 is ENHRY, CDR2 SYGVKD, per germline. The length of the CDR3 is 16 residues. V was trimmed by 2 bases and J by 5 bases, leaving 16 bases between them. Written as DNA, the CDR3 is TGTGCCATCAGTGAGGGGAGAACAGGTGGGGATCAGCCCCAGCATTTT. This codes for CAISEGRTGGDQPQHF.

This sequence joins TRBV28 and TRBJ2-7, with a possible D match to TRBD2 (5 bases). The CDR3 has 14 residues. Looked up from germline, CDR1 is MDHEN and CDR2 is SYDVKM. V was pared by 2 bases and J by 6 bases, with 14 bases between. The CDR3 is CASSLVGPGGEQYF. The CDR3 coding sequence is TGTGCCAGCAGTTTAGTAGGACCCGGAGGCGAGCAGTACTTC.

The rearrangement links TRBV6-1 to TRBJ2-3; D uncertain. CDR1 and CDR2 (germline): MNHNS, SASEGT. The V and J ends lost 1 base and 2 bases respectively, with 10 bases between them. The CDR3 runs to 15 residues. DNA for the CDR3: TGTGCCAGCAGTGAAGTCTGGGTGTCCACAGATACGCAGTATTTT. This sequence encodes CASSEVWVSTDTQYF.

The chain carries TRBV2 and TRBJ2-3; a possible D gene is TRBD2 (6 bases). The V gene lost 8 bases and the J gene lost 1 base, with 16 bases spanning the gap. This CDR3 contains 15 residues. CDR1 and CDR2 (germline): SNHLY, FYNNEI. The CDR3 here is CASFRTGVRTDTQYF. The CDR3 DNA reads as TGTGCCAGCTTCCGAACGGGGGTTCGCACAGATACGCAGTATTTT.

For the CDR3, the DNA is TGTGCCAGCAGTCCCCGTGGGACCTACCAAGAGACCCAGTACTTC. Translation gives CASSPRGTYQETQYF. V is TRBV6-5 and J is TRBJ2-5; the D gene could be TRBD1 or TRBD2 (5 bases each). Trimming left V 5 bases short and J 0 bases short, with 13 bases between. This CDR3 has 15 amino acids. Per the germline V gene, CDR1 is MNHEY and CDR2 is SVGAGI.

A note on this clonotype: The junction does not match germline at one end; this may be a read error. This chain uses TRBV6-5 with TRBJ1-1, with 10 bases fitting TRBD1. Germline values: CDR1 MNHEY, CDR2 SVGAGI. The CDR3 is 17 amino acids. The CDR3 DNA is TGTGCCAGCAGTTACACCAGGACAGGGGGTGTGAAAACTGAAGCTTTCTTT. Translating it yields CASSYTRTGGVKTEAFF.

This clonotype has only a few counts. The J gene is TRBJ2-7, the V gene TRBV6-2 or TRBV6-3; 7 bases match TRBD1. Germline CDR1 MNHEY, CDR2 SVGEGT. There are 14 residues in the CDR3. V lost 2 bases to trimming and J lost 1 base; unmatched junction nucleotides: 2. CDR3 in amino acids: CASSYLGQSYEQYF. CDR3 coding DNA: TGTGCCAGCAGTTACCTGGGACAGTCCTACGAGCAGTACTTC.

The V and J genes are TRBV27 and TRBJ2-3; 11 nucleotides match TRBD2. The CDR3 covers 18 residues. Germline trimming cut 3 bases from V and 3 bases from J; bases unmatched to any gene: 11. Per germline, CDR1 MNHEY and CDR2 SMNVEV (reference sequence). The CDR3 is CASSFGGAGLAVTDTQYF. The CDR3 DNA follows: TGTGCCAGCAGTTTTGGGGGCGCGGGACTAGCGGTGACAGATACGCAGTATTTT.

This clonotype was counted between two and nine times. The rearrangement joins TRBV29-1 to TRBJ2-4; a possible D gene is TRBD2 (5 bases). Germline V CDR1 and CDR2: SQVTM, ANQGSEA. V was clipped by 5 bases and J by 6 bases, with 17 bases between them. The CDR3 runs 14 residues. The DNA for the CDR3 is TGCAGCGTTTTTTTAGACGGGATTGGAAACATTCAGTACTTC. Its protein product is CSVFLDGIGNIQYF.

This clonotype was seen a few times. This chain joins TRBV12-3 or TRBV12-4 and TRBJ1-1; D is unresolved. The CDR3 spans 14 residues. The V gene lost 3 bases and the J gene lost 0 bases, with 8 bases spanning the gap. The CDR3 is CASSFEGVNTEAFF. In nucleotides, the CDR3 is TGTGCCAGCAGTTTTGAGGGCGTGAACACTGAAGCTTTCTTT.

The CDR3: CASSQVTGGPPMEQFF. CDR3 in DNA: TGTGCCAGCAGCCAAGTAACCGGGGGCCCCCCTATGGAGCAGTTCTTC. The V gene is TRBV3-1, the J gene TRBJ2-1; D is tentatively TRBD1 or TRBD2 (6 bases each). The CDR3 spans 16 residues. Trimming left V 1 base short and J 10 bases short, with 20 bases between. CDR1 is LGHDT, CDR2 YNNKEL, per germline (reference sequence).

The V and J genes are TRBV5-1 and TRBJ2-5; TRBD1 aligns across 8 bases. V lost 4 bases and J lost 4; bases outside the gene matches: 9. The CDR3 length is 15 residues. Per germline, CDR1 SGHRS and CDR2 YFSETQ. CDR3 residues: CASSPLTGAGETQYF. CDR3 bases: TGCGCCAGCAGCCCCCTGACAGGGGCCGGAGAGACCCAGTACTTC.